This T cell receptor (beta chain) was identified during a study of blood T cell repertoires in COVID-19. As for the study in general: T cells, B-cell-depleted T cells, or PBMCs supplied cDNA or gDNA.

Per the original methods: Researchers report that nucleated cell counts were estimated from reference gene primer amplification. Repertoires were generated with immunoSEQ multiplex PCR, while TCRdb's copy carries only in-frame clones and drops some. The V and J calls and clone size were taken over from that table, and D and trimming were inferred from the DNA. Seen here are 50,000 to 60,000 clones, roughly 85% observed once, and the top ten hold 10% to 15%. The CDR3 runs 13 residues. In germline, CDR1 is MNHNS, CDR2 SASEGT. The V gene lost 1 base and the J gene lost 6 bases, with 10 bases spanning the gap.

The chain combines TRBV6-1 with TRBJ2-7; maybe TRBD1 (6 bases). This sequence was found in a human donor in a cohort sampled during active COVID-19. The specimen was peripheral blood. In nucleotides, the CDR3 is TGTGCCAGCAGTGAAGGGACAGAAGGCGAGCAGTACTTC. Protein product: CASSEGTEGEQYF.